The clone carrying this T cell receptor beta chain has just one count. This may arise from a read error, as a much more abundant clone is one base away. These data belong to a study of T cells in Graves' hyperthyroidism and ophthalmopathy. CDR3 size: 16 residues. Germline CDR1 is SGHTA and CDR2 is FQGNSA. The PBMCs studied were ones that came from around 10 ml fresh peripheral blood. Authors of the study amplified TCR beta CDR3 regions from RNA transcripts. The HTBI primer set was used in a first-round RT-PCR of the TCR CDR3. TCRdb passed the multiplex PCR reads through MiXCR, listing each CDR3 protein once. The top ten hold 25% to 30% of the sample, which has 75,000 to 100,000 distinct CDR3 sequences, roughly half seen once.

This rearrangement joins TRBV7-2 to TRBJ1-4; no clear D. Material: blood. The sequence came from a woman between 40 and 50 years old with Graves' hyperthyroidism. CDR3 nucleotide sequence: TGTGCCAGCAGCTTAGCCGGGAAGGGAGATAATGAAAAACTGGTTTTT. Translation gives CASSLAGKGDNEKLVF. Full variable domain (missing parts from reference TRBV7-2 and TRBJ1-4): GAGVSQSPSNKVTEKGKDVELRCDPISGHTALYWYRQSLGQGLEFLIYFQGNSAPDKSGLPSDRFSAERTGGSVSTLTIQRTQQEDSAVYLCASSLAGKGDNEKLVFGSGTQLSVL.